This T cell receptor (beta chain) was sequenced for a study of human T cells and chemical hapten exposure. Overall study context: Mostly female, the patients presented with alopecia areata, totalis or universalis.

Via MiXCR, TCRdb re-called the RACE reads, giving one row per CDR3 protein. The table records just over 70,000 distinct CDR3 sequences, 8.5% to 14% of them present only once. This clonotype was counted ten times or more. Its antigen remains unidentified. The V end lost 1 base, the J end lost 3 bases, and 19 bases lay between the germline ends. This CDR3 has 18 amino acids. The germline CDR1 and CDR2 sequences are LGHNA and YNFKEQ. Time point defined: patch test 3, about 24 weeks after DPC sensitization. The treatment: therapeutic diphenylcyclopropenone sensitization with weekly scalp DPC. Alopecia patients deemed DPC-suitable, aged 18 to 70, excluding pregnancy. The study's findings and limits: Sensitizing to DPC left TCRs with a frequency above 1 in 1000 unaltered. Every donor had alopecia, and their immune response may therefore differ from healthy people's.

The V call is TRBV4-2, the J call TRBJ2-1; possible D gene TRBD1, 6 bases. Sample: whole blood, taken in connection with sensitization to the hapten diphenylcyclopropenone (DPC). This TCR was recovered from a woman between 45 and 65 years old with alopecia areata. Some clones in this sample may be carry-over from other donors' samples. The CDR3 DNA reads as TGTGCCAGCAGCCAAGCCGAACCCAGGGGAACCCTCTACAATGAGCAGTTCTTC. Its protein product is CASSQAEPRGTLYNEQFF.